The entry that follows covers one TCR beta chain sequence. This entry is derived from a study of blood T cell repertoires in COVID-19. Study details: Specimens from acute and convalescent COVID-19 originated in the United States, Italy and Spain. PBMCs, B-cell-depleted T cells, or T cells provided the cDNA or gDNA that made up the material.

Assay used: immunoSEQ multiplex PCR; TCRdb lists only in-frame clones, some missing. The sample lists approximately 300,000 clones, around 87% occurring once. Germline V gene lookup returns CDR1 SGHTS and CDR2 YDEGEE. There are 17 residues in the CDR3. The J segment lost 2 bases and the V segment lost 1 base, leaving 8 bases of the junction unmatched. The sequencing sample was made of peripheral blood. The V gene is TRBV5-8, the J gene TRBJ1-5; 8 bases align to TRBD1. The receptor comes from a man aged 50-60 years with active or convalescent COVID-19. CDR3 protein: CASSLKSGGQGNQPQHF. The CDR3 nucleotides are TGTGCCAGCAGCTTGAAGAGTGGGGGACAGGGCAATCAGCCCCAGCATTTT.